The entry below gives a single TCR beta chain sequence along with its context. What it binds is unknown. The data originate from a study of T cell repertoires in cytomegalovirus infection. TCRdb fed the reads into MiXCR, producing one record per CDR3 protein. This sample has more than 400,000 distinct CDR3 sequences; approximately 26% occur once, and the top ten carry around 14%. Study findings and constraints: Carriage of CMV together with the relevant HLA was identifiable through cumulative public TCR beta family frequency.

The TCR originated in a human donor in good health (CMV status not recorded). Some clones in this sample may be carry-over from other donors' samples. The sample consisted of PBMCs.

DNA of the CDR3: TGTGCCAGCAGCGGACTAGCGGGAAGTACCGGGGAGCTGTTTTTT. This translates into CASSGLAGSTGELFF. The chain is built from TRBV7-2 and TRBJ2-2, with TRBD2 matching 12 bases. The CDR3 length is 15 residues. Germline CDR1 and CDR2: SGHTA and FQGNSA. Germline trimming cut 5 bases from V and 5 bases from J; bases unmatched to any gene: 3.